The rows below give T cell receptor beta chains drawn from one sample of a study of shared clonotypes between healthy human individuals. Some clones are missing from TCRdb's copy, which holds only in-frame ones; the method was immunoSEQ multiplex PCR. This sample has about 2.3 million clones, with around 93% found just once. The material sequenced was naive CD4+ T cells from PBMCs. The receptor source for this set is a man between 18 and 35 years old in good health. Some clones in this sample may be carry-over from other donors' samples. CDR3s include the opening cysteine and the closing phenylalanine or tryptophan. A D gene is named only where the DNA matches it firmly. Clone size is not always given. Where it is, it says once, few, many or a class for expanded clones.

J gene: TRBJ2-1
D gene: -
V gene: TRBV11-3
clone size: -
CDR3 protein: CASSLRSREWDEQFF
CDR3 DNA: TGTGCCAGCAGCTTAAGATCCCGGGAATGGGATGAGCAGTTCTTC

J gene: TRBJ2-1
D gene: TRBD1
V gene: TRBV19
clone size: -
CDR3 protein: CASWDRVYEQFF
CDR3 DNA: TGTGCCAGCTGGGACAGGGTATATGAGCAGTTCTTC

J gene: TRBJ2-2
D gene: TRBD2
V gene: TRBV14
clone size: -
CDR3 protein: CASSQIVSGSGELFF
CDR3 DNA: TGTGCCAGCAGCCAAATCGTCAGCGGGAGCGGGGAGCTGTTTTTT

J gene: TRBJ1-5
D gene: -
V gene: TRBV28
clone size: -
CDR3 protein: CASSLSGGFEPQHF
CDR3 DNA: TGTGCCAGCAGTTTATCGGGGGGCTTTGAGCCCCAGCATTTT

J gene: TRBJ1-1
D gene: -
V gene: TRBV29-1
clone size: -
CDR3 protein: CSAEGRLADTEAFF
CDR3 DNA: TGCAGCGCTGAAGGGCGACTGGCGGACACTGAAGCTTTCTTT

J gene: TRBJ2-3
D gene: TRBD1
V gene: TRBV5-1
clone size: -
CDR3 protein: CASSSQGTGEDTQYF
CDR3 DNA: TGCGCCAGCAGCTCCCAGGGGACAGGGGAGGATACGCAGTATTTT

J gene: TRBJ1-6
D gene: -
V gene: TRBV28
clone size: once
CDR3 protein: CASSLRGLLHF
CDR3 DNA: TGTGCCAGCAGTTTAAGAGGTCTCCTCCACTTT

J gene: TRBJ2-5
D gene: -
V gene: TRBV9
clone size: -
CDR3 protein: CASSVLSSGAETQYF
CDR3 DNA: TGTGCCAGCAGCGTATTGTCTTCGGGGGCAGAGACCCAGTACTTC

J gene: TRBJ1-2
D gene: TRBD1
V gene: TRBV27
clone size: -
CDR3 protein: CASSPLGQNYGYTF
CDR3 DNA: TGTGCCAGCAGTCCCCTGGGACAGAACTATGGCTACACCTTC

J gene: TRBJ2-7
D gene: TRBD2
V gene: TRBV28
clone size: -
CDR3 protein: CASSRLAGTYEQYF
CDR3 DNA: TGTGCCAGCAGTCGACTAGCGGGAACCTACGAGCAGTACTTC

J gene: TRBJ1-2
D gene: -
V gene: TRBV7-2
clone size: -
CDR3 protein: CASSLITNYGYTF
CDR3 DNA: TGTGCCAGCAGCCTCATTACTAACTATGGCTACACCTTC

J gene: TRBJ2-5
D gene: -
V gene: TRBV7-9
clone size: -
CDR3 protein: CASSPRWGSGTQYF
CDR3 DNA: TGTGCCAGCAGCCCAAGGTGGGGGTCCGGGACCCAGTACTTC

J gene: TRBJ2-7
D gene: TRBD1
V gene: TRBV28
clone size: -
CDR3 protein: CASRRQGSYEQYF
CDR3 DNA: TGTGCCAGCAGACGACAGGGTTCCTACGAGCAGTACTTC

J gene: TRBJ2-7
D gene: -
V gene: TRBV25-1
clone size: -
CDR3 protein: CASSVSGFYEQYF
CDR3 DNA: TGTGCCAGCAGTGTTTCAGGGTTCTACGAGCAGTACTTC

J gene: TRBJ1-2
D gene: -
V gene: TRBV7-3
clone size: -
CDR3 protein: CASSSNIDSVDYTF
CDR3 DNA: TGTGCCAGCAGCTCCAATATTGACAGTGTGGACTACACCTTC

J gene: TRBJ1-2
D gene: -
V gene: TRBV5-8
clone size: -
CDR3 protein: CASRGRGGGSYGYTF
CDR3 DNA: TGTGCCAGCAGGGGGAGAGGCGGGGGATCCTATGGCTACACCTTC

J gene: TRBJ1-5
D gene: TRBD1
V gene: TRBV5-6
clone size: -
CDR3 protein: CASSKELSRDRDQPQHF
CDR3 DNA: TGTGCCAGCAGCAAGGAGCTGTCCCGGGACAGGGATCAGCCCCAGCATTTT

J gene: TRBJ1-1
D gene: -
V gene: TRBV9
clone size: -
CDR3 protein: CASSVGIARNTEAFF
CDR3 DNA: TGTGCCAGCAGCGTAGGAATCGCAAGGAACACTGAAGCTTTCTTT

J gene: TRBJ1-1
D gene: -
V gene: TRBV5-1
clone size: -
CDR3 protein: CASSLTGRDTEAFF
CDR3 DNA: TGCGCCAGCAGCTTGACAGGGCGCGACACTGAAGCTTTCTTT

J gene: TRBJ2-5
D gene: -
V gene: TRBV28
clone size: -
CDR3 protein: CASSSQDLYQETQYF
CDR3 DNA: TGTGCCAGCAGTTCACAGGACCTGTACCAAGAGACCCAGTACTTC

J gene: TRBJ2-3
D gene: -
V gene: TRBV11-2
clone size: -
CDR3 protein: CASSLGTVTDTQYF
CDR3 DNA: TGTGCCAGCAGCTTAGGGACAGTCACAGATACGCAGTATTTT

J gene: TRBJ2-1
D gene: -
V gene: TRBV21-1
clone size: -
CDR3 protein: CASSTLPRVGHNEQFF
CDR3 DNA: TGTGCCAGCAGCACCCTCCCCCGGGTGGGGCACAATGAGCAGTTCTTC

J gene: TRBJ2-1
D gene: -
V gene: TRBV7-9
clone size: -
CDR3 protein: CASSLVGSDEQFF
CDR3 DNA: TGTGCCAGCAGCTTAGTCGGGTCCGATGAGCAGTTCTTC

J gene: TRBJ2-3
D gene: TRBD2
V gene: TRBV7-2
clone size: -
CDR3 protein: CASSYSPAGGGTDTQYF
CDR3 DNA: TGTGCCAGCAGCTACTCTCCAGCGGGAGGAGGCACAGATACGCAGTATTTT

J gene: TRBJ1-3
D gene: -
V gene: TRBV10-3
clone size: -
CDR3 protein: CAISANSGNTIYF
CDR3 DNA: TGTGCCATCAGTGCCAACTCTGGAAACACCATATATTTT

J gene: TRBJ2-7
D gene: -
V gene: TRBV5-1
clone size: -
CDR3 protein: CASSLVGGVEQYF
CDR3 DNA: TGCGCCAGCAGCTTGGTTGGGGGAGTCGAGCAGTACTTC

J gene: TRBJ2-7
D gene: -
V gene: TRBV5-1
clone size: -
CDR3 protein: CASSLTARTYEQYF
CDR3 DNA: TGCGCCAGCAGCTTGACAGCCCGGACCTACGAGCAGTACTTC

J gene: TRBJ1-2
D gene: -
V gene: TRBV18
clone size: once
CDR3 protein: CASSPGSRGSFYGYTF
CDR3 DNA: TGTGCCAGCTCACCAGGTTCAAGGGGGAGTTTCTATGGCTACACCTTC

J gene: TRBJ1-4
D gene: TRBD1
V gene: TRBV19
clone size: few
CDR3 protein: CASSDRGSTNEKLFF
CDR3 DNA: TGTGCCAGTAGTGACAGGGGTTCAACTAATGAAAAACTGTTTTTT

J gene: TRBJ1-5
D gene: -
V gene: TRBV2
clone size: -
CDR3 protein: CASSGGQPQHF
CDR3 DNA: TGTGCCAGCAGTGGAGGGCAGCCCCAGCATTTT

J gene: TRBJ1-1
D gene: -
V gene: TRBV6-6
clone size: -
CDR3 protein: CASRYTTNTEAFF
CDR3 DNA: TGTGCCAGCAGATATACAACGAACACTGAAGCTTTCTTT

J gene: TRBJ2-3
D gene: -
V gene: TRBV11-3
clone size: -
CDR3 protein: CASSRGAPDTQYF
CDR3 DNA: TGTGCCAGCAGCCGTGGAGCTCCAGATACGCAGTATTTT

J gene: TRBJ2-5
D gene: -
V gene: TRBV5-4
clone size: -
CDR3 protein: CASSFEETQYF
CDR3 DNA: TGTGCCAGCAGCTTCGAAGAGACCCAGTACTTC

J gene: TRBJ1-2
D gene: -
V gene: TRBV11-2
clone size: -
CDR3 protein: CASSPLGASGYGYTF
CDR3 DNA: TGTGCCAGCAGCCCCCTTGGAGCGTCAGGCTATGGCTACACCTTC

J gene: TRBJ2-3
D gene: -
V gene: TRBV28
clone size: -
CDR3 protein: CASTRKYF
CDR3 DNA: TGTGCCAGCACCCGAAAGTATTTT